One and the same sample provided the 7 T cell receptor beta chains below, sequenced in a study of T cells in localized non-small cell lung cancer. TCRdb keeps only in-frame clones here, not all; method: immunoSEQ multiplex PCR. The table includes 40,000 to 55,000 clones, about 78% detected once. The material was PBMCs, obtained before any cancer treatment. Receptors originate from a woman aged 35 to 70 with stage II lung adenocarcinoma.

The chain couples TRBV11-2 to TRBJ2-7; TRBD2 matches 11 bases. Trimming removed 5 bases from V and 7 bases from J; junction bases left unmatched: 7. CDR1 and CDR2 from the germline V gene are SGHAT and FQNNGV. This CDR3 has 14 residues. CDR3 nucleotides: TGTGCCAGCAGCGGACTAGCGGGCGGCTGGGAGCAGTACTTC. Translated: CASSGLAGGWEQYF.

The rearrangement joins TRBV10-3 to TRBJ1-4; possibly TRBD1 for D (5 bases). The CDR3 totals 12 residues. The germline CDR1 and CDR2 sequences are ENHRY and SYGVKD. V shed 4 bases and J shed 11 bases, with 11 bases lying between them. The chain's CDR3 is CAISVDSIKLFF. The DNA of the CDR3 is TGTGCCATCAGTGTAGACAGCATTAAACTGTTTTTT.

The chain joins TRBV28 to TRBJ2-7, with D perhaps being TRBD1 or TRBD2 (6 bases each). V was pared by 3 bases and J by 4 bases, with 10 bases between. Looked up from germline, CDR1 is MDHEN and CDR2 is SYDVKM. The CDR3 contains 13 residues. This CDR3 is CASSFTGRYEQYF. Here the CDR3 DNA reads TGTGCCAGCAGTTTTACAGGGAGGTACGAGCAGTACTTC.

This clone was seen just once. One end of the junction fails to match germline, which may point to a read error. At the DNA level, this CDR3 is encoded by other sequences in the same sample as well. The rearrangement joins TRBV9 to TRBJ1-1, with 7 bases identical to TRBD1. Germline V CDR1 and CDR2: SGDLS, YYNGEE. The CDR3 totals 17 residues. The chain's CDR3 is CASSVDGQVRGNTEAFF. The CDR3 nucleotides read TGTGCTAGCAGCGTAGATGGACAGGTCCGAGGGAACACTGAAGCTTTCTTT.

This chain uses TRBV10-2 with TRBJ1-5; possible D gene TRBD1, 5 bases. The germline V and J ends were trimmed by 4 bases and 2 bases, with 9 bases remaining between them. The CDR3 has 14 amino acids. CDR1 is WSHSY and CDR2 is SAAADI in the germline V gene. DNA for the CDR3: TGCGCCAGCAGTGCCGGGGCAGGCAATCAGCCCCAGCATTTT. It translates to CASSAGAGNQPQHF.

The chain is built from TRBV14 and TRBJ1-6; D not resolved. Per germline, CDR1 SGHDN and CDR2 FVKESK. This CDR3 is 14 amino acids long. V gave up 4 bases and J gave up 10 bases, with 14 bases separating them. The DNA of the CDR3 is TGTGCCAGCAGCCCATCTGGATTAAAGTCACCCCTCCACTTT. Translating gives CASSPSGLKSPLHF.

This chain links TRBV7-2 with TRBJ2-5; D is unclear. The V and J ends lost 4 bases and 5 bases respectively, with 8 bases between them. The germline V gene has CDR1 SGHTA and CDR2 FQGNSA. The CDR3 spans 12 residues. CDR3 residues: CASSSNVETQYF. In DNA form, the CDR3 reads TGTGCCAGCAGCTCCAACGTGGAGACCCAGTACTTC.